Listed here are 9 T cell receptor beta chains from one sample, sequenced in a study of blood T cell repertoires in COVID-19. Some clones are missing from TCRdb's copy, which holds only in-frame ones; the method was immunoSEQ multiplex PCR. This sample has about 220,000 clones, with roughly nine tenths found just once. The source material was PBMCs or T cells enriched from blood (not recorded which). These receptors all stem from a woman between 18 and 30 years old in a cohort exposed to, infected with or recovered from COVID-19 (not recorded which).

The chain has TRBV2 and TRBJ2-5; tentatively, D is TRBD2 (6 bases). The CDR3 has 14 amino acids. CDR1 is SNHLY, CDR2 FYNNEI, per germline. Trimming removed 1 base from V and 4 bases from J, with 10 bases in between. CDR3 nucleotide sequence: TGTGCCAGCAGTGAAGGGCTCGGGGGAGAGACCCAGTACTTC. Protein: CASSEGLGGETQYF.

The genes are TRBV7-8 and TRBJ2-1; 7 nucleotides align to TRBD1. The junction had 14 bases not matched to a gene; V was cut back by 4 bases and J by 11 bases. Germline CDR1 and CDR2: SGHVS and FQNEAQ. CDR3 length equals 15 residues. The CDR3 region is CASSSRQGLDGKQFF. The CDR3 DNA reads TGTGCCAGCAGCTCCAGACAGGGTTTAGATGGTAAGCAGTTCTTC.

This chain connects TRBV7-9 to TRBJ2-5, with a weak D call TRBD1 (7 bases). This CDR3 contains 17 residues. Germline CDR1 and CDR2: SEHNR and FQNEAQ (reference sequence). Deletions cut 7 bases from V and 0 bases from J, with 21 bases between. CDR3 amino acids: CASKVQGLRGDQETQYF. In nucleotides, the CDR3 is TGTGCCAGCAAGGTCCAGGGCCTCAGGGGGGACCAAGAGACCCAGTACTTC.

The chain combines TRBV2 with TRBJ2-6; D is unresolved. The length of the CDR3 is 10 residues. Trimming shortened V by 6 bases and J by 13 bases, and 7 bases separated the two germline ends. From germline, CDR1 is SNHLY and CDR2 FYNNEI. CDR3 amino acids: CASRLEVLTF. CDR3 bases: TGTGCCAGCAGATTGGAGGTCCTGACTTTC. Variable domain in full (rest from reference TRBV2 and TRBJ2-6): EPEVTQTPSHQVTQMGQEVILRCVPISNHLYFYWYRQILGQKVEFLVSFYNNEISEKSEIFDDQFSVERPDGSNFTLKIRSTKLEDSAMYFCASRLEVLTFGAGSRLTVL.

This clone was seen just once. The chain couples TRBV28 to TRBJ1-2; no definite D call. CDR3 length: 15 residues. The V and J ends lost 1 base and 0 bases respectively, with 9 bases between them. The germline V gene encodes CDR1 MDHEN and CDR2 SYDVKM. The CDR3 here is CASSLYAATNYGYTF. CDR3 nucleotides: TGTGCCAGCAGTTTATATGCCGCTACTAACTATGGCTACACCTTC.

The chain carries TRBV24-1 and TRBJ1-2; tentative D call: TRBD1 (5 bases). This CDR3 has 12 amino acids. The germline V gene encodes CDR1 KGHDR and CDR2 SFDVKD. V was trimmed by 9 bases and J by 5 bases, leaving 12 bases between them. Written as DNA, the CDR3 is TGTGCCACCGGCGACAGCGAATATGGCTACACCTTC. It encodes CATGDSEYGYTF.

This clone was recorded once. The gene calls are TRBV7-8 and TRBJ1-2; TRBD1 is a possible D gene (6 bases). Between the trimmed V and J ends, which lost 1 base and 4 bases, there was a span of 10 bases. The germline CDR1 and CDR2 sequences are SGHVS and FQNEAQ. CDR3 size: 14 residues. CDR3 loop: CASSLGGQSYGYTF. The DNA for the CDR3 is TGTGCCAGCAGCTTAGGAGGACAGTCCTATGGCTACACCTTC.

V usage is TRBV7-9 and J usage is TRBJ1-1; tentatively, D is TRBD1 (6 bases). Trimming shortened V by 3 bases and J by 11 bases, and 13 bases separated the two germline ends. This CDR3 comprises 12 residues. The germline gives CDR1 SEHNR, CDR2 FQNEAQ (reference sequence). The CDR3 here is CASSFTQGWAFF. The CDR3 DNA reads TGTGCCAGCAGCTTCACACAGGGATGGGCTTTCTTT.

The rearrangement links TRBV11-3 to TRBJ2-6, with a weak D call TRBD1 (6 bases). Trimming removed 5 bases at V and 0 bases at J, with 8 bases between. The CDR3 runs 15 residues. Per germline, CDR1 SGHNT and CDR2 YENEEA. The CDR3 is CASSDRNSGANVLTF. The DNA of the CDR3 is TGTGCCAGCAGCGACAGGAACTCTGGGGCCAACGTCCTGACTTTC.